The text below deals with one T cell receptor beta chain. This clone was seen a single time. Its antigen has not been determined. One base away there is no much larger clone; base qualities are not given. Trimming removed 5 bases from V and 10 bases from J; the gene matches leave 13 bases unexplained. The CDR3, cysteine through phenylalanine, is 16 amino acids long. Of the read, only the CDR3 DNA is kept; its 48 bases are in frame from base 1. Via the germline V gene (reference sequence), CDR1 is LNHDA and CDR2 SQIVND. The sample comes from a study of radiotherapy plus CTLA-4 blockade in lung cancer (dated by TCRdb to 2016 to 2019). Regarding the study in general: Objective responses occurred in about 19% of enrolled patients, and under 40% achieved disease control.

Broader findings and caveats from the paper: The strongest predictors of response were reported to be early dynamic shifts in blood T cell clones along with a rise in serum interferon-beta following radiation. After treatment with radiotherapy and ipilimumab, TCR clones that originated in tumors expanded in peripheral blood.

Library creation used the immunoSEQ multiplex PCR assay. TCRdb obtained this table from immuneACCESS and retained in-frame rearrangements with V and J assigned. These tables miss some clones; where compared with another copy, unresolved V genes account for less than half of the shortfall, and the remainder is unexplained. The sample table lists 75,000 to 100,000 clones, 60% to 75% of them with a count of one. Of the sample, approximately 3% is held by the ten largest clones. The study tested focal radiation therapy combined with CTLA-4 blockade (ipilimumab) in patients with chemo-refractory metastatic non-small-cell lung cancer.

The chain employs TRBV19 and TRBJ2-2, with 10 middle bases fitting TRBD2. The material was peripheral blood, obtained from a patient treated with radiotherapy plus ipilimumab. The clonotype originates from a human donor with non-small cell lung cancer who had a partial response to radiotherapy plus ipilimumab. Some clones in this sample may be carry-over from other donors' samples. DNA sequence: TGTGCCAGTAGTTCGCCGGGACTAGCGTCTCGTGAGGAGCTGTTTTTT. Its protein reads: CASSSPGLASREELFF.